A selection of T cell receptor beta chains follows, all from one sample in a study of blood T cell repertoires in COVID-19. Measured with immunoSEQ multiplex PCR; TCRdb has only the in-frame clones, and not every one. The table includes 200,000 to 250,000 clones, 83% detected once. The sample comprised peripheral blood. The source is a woman in her 30s with COVID-19, enrolled during active disease. Both conserved end residues are part of each CDR3. The D gene is left open where the match is weak. Clone sizes are given selectively: once, few, many, or a class where the clone is expanded.

J: TRBJ1-5
V: TRBV19
D: .
size: .
CDR3: CASSIRDSNQPQHF
DNA: TGTGCCAGTAGTATCCGGGATAGCAATCAGCCCCAGCATTTT

J: TRBJ1-1
V: TRBV5-1
D: TRBD1
size: few
CDR3: CASDQGADTEAFF
DNA: TGCGCCAGTGACCAGGGGGCGGACACTGAAGCTTTCTTT

J: TRBJ2-1
V: TRBV19
D: .
size: .
CDR3: CASSIQGNEQFF
DNA: TGTGCCAGTAGTATCCAGGGGAATGAGCAGTTCTTC

J: TRBJ1-5
V: TRBV10-3
D: .
size: .
CDR3: CAISESFALEANQPQHF
DNA: TGTGCCATCAGTGAGTCCTTTGCACTGGAGGCAAATCAGCCCCAGCATTTT

J: TRBJ2-1
V: TRBV24-1
D: .
size: .
CDR3: CATSDPTVREQFF
DNA: TGTGCCACCAGTGATCCAACGGTTCGCGAGCAGTTCTTC

J: TRBJ1-2
V: TRBV18
D: .
size: .
CDR3: CASSPDRAGESGYTF
DNA: TGTGCCAGCTCACCGGACAGAGCAGGGGAGAGTGGCTACACCTTC

J: TRBJ1-4
V: TRBV27
D: TRBD1
size: .
CDR3: CASSQGQGPNEKLFF
DNA: TGTGCCAGCAGTCAAGGACAGGGTCCAAATGAAAAACTGTTTTTT

J: TRBJ2-7
V: TRBV9
D: .
size: .
CDR3: CASSDRDNSYEQYF
DNA: TGTGCCAGCAGCGACCGGGACAACTCCTACGAGCAGTACTTC

J: TRBJ2-7
V: TRBV27
D: .
size: .
CDR3: CASSLSIGLLTYEQYF
DNA: TGTGCCAGCAGTTTATCCATTGGACTACTTACCTACGAGCAGTACTTC

J: TRBJ2-3
V: TRBV7-2
D: .
size: .
CDR3: CASSLAGDTDTQYF
DNA: TGTGCCAGCAGCTTAGCAGGGGACACAGATACGCAGTATTTT

J: TRBJ1-1
V: TRBV6-5
D: TRBD1
size: .
CDR3: CASSLQGKTEAFF
DNA: TGTGCCAGCAGCCTACAGGGGAAGACTGAAGCTTTCTTT

J: TRBJ1-1
V: TRBV6-5
D: .
size: .
CDR3: CASMIGALEAFF
DNA: TGTGCCAGCATGATAGGGGCGCTTGAAGCTTTCTTT

J: TRBJ1-1
V: TRBV2
D: .
size: .
CDR3: CASSVPRGAFF
DNA: TGTGCCAGCAGTGTCCCCCGGGGGGCTTTCTTT

J: TRBJ2-3
V: TRBV19
D: .
size: .
CDR3: CASSIQNTQYF
DNA: TGTGCCAGTAGTATTCAAAATACGCAGTATTTT

J: TRBJ2-1
V: TRBV2
D: TRBD2
size: .
CDR3: CASSTSGGYNEQFF
DNA: TGTGCCAGCAGTACTAGCGGGGGCTACAATGAGCAGTTCTTC

J: TRBJ2-6
V: TRBV25-1
D: .
size: .
CDR3: CASSDSLSGANVLTF
DNA: TGTGCCAGCAGCGACAGCCTTTCTGGGGCCAACGTCCTGACTTTC

J: TRBJ1-4
V: TRBV25-1
D: TRBD1
size: .
CDR3: CASSEFGGTVLEKLFF
DNA: TGTGCCAGCAGTGAATTTGGGGGGACAGTCCTTGAAAAACTGTTTTTT

J: TRBJ1-1
V: TRBV28
D: .
size: .
CDR3: CATARGYTEAFF
DNA: TGTGCCACCGCCCGGGGGTACACTGAAGCTTTCTTT

J: TRBJ2-3
V: TRBV27
D: .
size: .
CDR3: CASKFWNRDTQYF
DNA: TGTGCCAGCAAGTTTTGGAACAGGGATACGCAGTATTTT

J: TRBJ1-1
V: TRBV19
D: TRBD1
size: .
CDR3: CASSILSAGSLGTGTEAFF
DNA: TGTGCCAGTAGTATTCTTTCAGCGGGGTCCCTCGGGACAGGCACTGAAGCTTTCTTT

J: TRBJ1-5
V: TRBV28
D: TRBD1
size: .
CDR3: CASSSAGQGNQPQHF
DNA: TGTGCCAGCAGTTCCGCGGGACAGGGCAATCAGCCCCAGCATTTT

J: TRBJ2-3
V: TRBV19
D: TRBD2
size: .
CDR3: CASSTGTRGSTDTQYF
DNA: TGTGCCAGTAGTACCGGGACTAGAGGCAGCACAGATACGCAGTATTTT

J: TRBJ2-2
V: TRBV11-2
D: TRBD2
size: many
CDR3: CASSFLAGAGGELFF
DNA: TGTGCCAGCAGCTTTCTAGCGGGAGCGGGCGGGGAGCTGTTTTTT

J: TRBJ2-3
V: TRBV24-1
D: .
size: .
CDR3: CATSDSRGAYTDTQYF
DNA: TGTGCCACCAGTGATAGCCGGGGGGCATACACAGATACGCAGTATTTT

J: TRBJ2-2
V: TRBV7-3
D: TRBD2
size: .
CDR3: CASSLTFPTSGGARTGELFF
DNA: TGTGCCAGCAGCTTAACGTTTCCGACTAGCGGGGGGGCCCGCACCGGGGAGCTGTTTTTT

J: TRBJ2-3
V: TRBV28
D: TRBD2
size: .
CDR3: CASNLGGVGTDTQYF
DNA: TGTGCCAGCAATCTCGGGGGGGTGGGCACAGATACGCAGTATTTT

J: TRBJ1-2
V: TRBV28
D: TRBD1
size: .
CDR3: CASSFETGSNYGYTF
DNA: TGTGCCAGCAGTTTTGAGACAGGGTCTAACTATGGCTACACCTTC

J: TRBJ2-2
V: TRBV6-5
D: .
size: .
CDR3: CASSYSPGPYTGELFF
DNA: TGTGCCAGCAGTTACTCACCAGGTCCCTACACCGGGGAGCTGTTTTTT

J: TRBJ2-2
V: TRBV18
D: .
size: few
CDR3: CASSPRQNTGELFF
DNA: TGTGCCAGCTCACCACGGCAGAACACCGGGGAGCTGTTTTTT

J: TRBJ2-1
V: TRBV29-1
D: TRBD2
size: .
CDR3: CSVGPGLAGRNEQFF
DNA: TGCAGCGTTGGACCGGGACTAGCGGGTAGAAATGAGCAGTTCTTC

J: TRBJ2-5
V: TRBV2
D: .
size: .
CDR3: CASTLEETQYF
DNA: TGTGCCAGCACCCTTGAAGAGACCCAGTACTTC

J: TRBJ1-5
V: TRBV27
D: .
size: once
CDR3: CASSTLSQGQPQHF
DNA: TGTGCCAGCAGTACCCTCTCACAGGGCCAGCCCCAGCATTTT

J: TRBJ1-3
V: TRBV2
D: .
size: .
CDR3: CASSERGTDSGNTIYF
DNA: TGTGCCAGCAGTGAACGGGGGACCGACTCTGGAAACACCATATATTTT

J: TRBJ2-7
V: TRBV6-2/TRBV6-3
D: .
size: once
CDR3: CASSQVTYEQYF
DNA: TGTGCCAGCAGTCAGGTTACCTACGAGCAGTACTTC

J: TRBJ2-7
V: TRBV5-6
D: .
size: .
CDR3: CASSLGTPPYEQYF
DNA: TGTGCCAGCAGCTTGGGGACTCCACCCTACGAGCAGTACTTC

J: TRBJ1-1
V: TRBV9
D: TRBD1
size: once
CDR3: CASSALTGGAGTEAFF
DNA: TGTGCCAGCAGCGCCCTGACAGGGGGAGCGGGCACTGAAGCTTTCTTT

J: TRBJ2-1
V: TRBV7-3
D: TRBD1
size: once
CDR3: CASSQTGGNEQFF
DNA: TGTGCCAGCAGCCAGACAGGGGGAAATGAGCAGTTCTTC

J: TRBJ2-7
V: TRBV16
D: TRBD2
size: once
CDR3: CASSQLASGSAHEQYF
DNA: TGTGCCAGCAGCCAATTGGCTAGCGGGAGTGCTCACGAGCAGTACTTC

J: TRBJ2-5
V: TRBV10-2
D: TRBD2
size: .
CDR3: CASTGGRGGNQETQYF
DNA: TGCGCCAGCACTGGAGGGCGGGGGGGGAACCAAGAGACCCAGTACTTC

J: TRBJ2-1
V: TRBV6-4
D: TRBD2
size: .
CDR3: CASSDRGSGSMRNEQFF
DNA: TGTGCCAGCAGTGATCGAGGTAGCGGGAGTATGAGGAATGAGCAGTTCTTC

J: TRBJ2-1
V: TRBV7-3
D: TRBD2
size: once
CDR3: CASSLTSGRHEQFF
DNA: TGTGCCAGCAGCTTAACTAGCGGGAGGCATGAGCAGTTCTTC

J: TRBJ2-1
V: TRBV19
D: TRBD2
size: once
CDR3: CAVRDYSSEQFF
DNA: TGTGCCGTCCGGGACTATTCCAGTGAGCAGTTCTTC

J: TRBJ1-6
V: TRBV11-1
D: TRBD1
size: .
CDR3: CASSTRQGSNSPLHF
DNA: TGTGCCAGCAGCACCAGACAGGGAAGTAATTCACCCCTCCACTTT

J: TRBJ2-7
V: TRBV9
D: TRBD1
size: once
CDR3: CASSPGTGVYEQYF
DNA: TGTGCCAGCAGCCCCGGGACAGGGGTCTACGAGCAGTACTTC

J: TRBJ1-6
V: TRBV7-2
D: TRBD1
size: .
CDR3: CASRRLTGVNSPLHF
DNA: TGTGCCAGCAGGAGACTGACAGGGGTAAATTCACCCCTCCACTTT

J: TRBJ1-5
V: TRBV9
D: .
size: .
CDR3: CASSVGGNSNQPQHF
DNA: TGTGCCAGCAGCGTAGGAGGGAACAGCAATCAGCCCCAGCATTTT

J: TRBJ1-4
V: TRBV5-1
D: .
size: .
CDR3: CASSLTGSHEKLFF
DNA: TGCGCCAGCAGCTTGACGGGGAGTCATGAAAAACTGTTTTTT

J: TRBJ1-1
V: TRBV3-1/TRBV3-2
D: TRBD1
size: once
CDR3: CASSLRSGQGTLGAFF
DNA: TGTGCCAGCAGTCTTAGGTCGGGACAGGGGACCTTGGGGGCTTTCTTT

J: TRBJ2-7
V: TRBV7-2
D: .
size: .
CDR3: CASSFGGNPSYEQYF
DNA: TGTGCCAGCAGCTTCGGAGGTAATCCCTCCTACGAGCAGTACTTC

J: TRBJ2-7
V: TRBV7-6
D: TRBD1
size: few
CDR3: CASSSPGGISSEQYF
DNA: TGTGCCAGCAGCTCACCAGGGGGCATCTCTAGCGAGCAGTACTTC

J: TRBJ1-1
V: TRBV12-3/TRBV12-4
D: .
size: .
CDR3: CASTLEFRTEAFF
DNA: TGTGCCAGCACCTTGGAGTTTCGCACTGAAGCTTTCTTT

J: TRBJ2-7
V: TRBV10-3
D: TRBD2
size: .
CDR3: CAISGVSGGTSYEQYF
DNA: TGTGCCATCAGTGGTGTTAGCGGGGGGACCTCCTACGAGCAGTACTTC

J: TRBJ2-1
V: TRBV28
D: TRBD2
size: .
CDR3: CASRGQRGGNEQFF
DNA: TGTGCCAGCAGAGGTCAGCGGGGGGGCAATGAGCAGTTCTTC